The TCR beta chain described here comes from a study of blood T cells in healthy people across ages (dated by TCRdb to about 2015). Study-level background: In model experiments, template switching captured roughly one uniquely barcoded TCR beta cDNA molecule for every two T cells. The donors were divided into four age groups: young (average around 16 years), middle-aged (approximately 42), aged (about 56) and long-lived (roughly 88). To track age-related changes in TCR beta repertoire diversity, the study relied on deep sequencing normalized with unique cDNA molecular identifiers. To avoid experimental bias, donors of different ages were randomly spread across the sequencing lanes. The study analyzed two additional independent replicas of 1 million unique cDNA reads from the same blood draw for two donors, one aged 18 to 29 and one aged 80 or older.

Per the germline V gene (reference sequence), LGHDT is the CDR1 and YNNKEL is the CDR2. Including the terminal cysteine and phenylalanine, the CDR3 comprises 15 residues. Of all the DNA, just the CDR3 is kept, 45 bases in frame from base 1. V is shortened by 4 bases, J by 4 bases, and the region joining them spans 15 bases. Donors were approximately 42 systemically healthy Caucasian individuals from Russia aged roughly 6 to 95 years. Each donor gave approximately 9.3 milliliters of peripheral blood, collected into EDTA-treated Vacutainer tubes. Ficoll-Paque density-gradient centrifugation was used to isolate PBMCs, with at least 7 million obtained per sample. Trizol reagent was used to extract total RNA from the PBMCs, yielding at least 6 micrograms per sample. The percentages of naive CD45RAhigh/CD27high T cells were determined by flow cytometry on a PBMC aliquot from every donor. The library was produced with 5' RACE. The run used an Illumina HiSeq 2500. A second PCR of about 6 to 12 cycles was run with a J-beta primer mix and a sample-barcoded 5' primer. Each TCR beta cDNA molecule received a unique molecular identifier from a template-switch 5' adaptor carrying 12 random nucleotides. At least 2.5 million CDR3-containing paired-end reads were obtained from each sample. First-strand cDNA was synthesized from all RNA with the Mint cDNA synthesis kit, primed by a TRBC-specific oligonucleotide. All cDNA was treated with uracil-DNA glycosylase and then went through a first 18-cycle PCR with the universal primers M1SS and BC2_uni_R. Per the original workflow: For normalization, 1 million high-quality reads, each with a distinct molecular identifier, were randomly selected from each sample. Reads sharing molecular identifiers were discarded rather than binned into consensus sequences. CDR3 identification, clonotype clustering and error correction used MiTCR with a Q25 quality threshold and the strictest error-elimination algorithm. A nonparametric unseen species model with Euler transformation was used to estimate lower-bound total TCR beta diversity. TCRdb redid the processing of the public reads, applying fastp at Q25 and MiXCR, and retained in-frame beta chains. Rows matching on CDR3 protein sequence are summarized as one entry with the most common DNA and genes. The V and J calls follow TCRdb's processing rather than the paper's. The sample table holds roughly 570,000 distinct CDR3 sequences, of which approximately 30% were seen once. Less than 20% of the sample goes to the ten largest clones.

A remark on this clonotype: Its antigen target is currently unknown. Qualities for individual bases were not recorded, and no much larger clone is one base off.

What the research found in general, with its limitations: Since profiling was done on bulk unsorted PBMCs, naive and antigen-experienced compartments could not be conclusively compared. Estimates of total diversity based on one million sequenced T cells were considered lower bounds and underestimates. Observed TCR beta diversity per million T cells fell roughly linearly with age, and a significant reduction was already apparent by age about 43. Observed TCR beta diversity correlated strongly with the percentage of naive T cells measured by flow cytometry. Donor CMV infection status was unknown, potentially confounding age-related changes in expanded clonotypes. Compared with the aged group, more naive CD4+ T cells, fewer expanded clones and increased TCR diversity were shown by the long-lived group, suggesting age selection.

The chain joins TRBV3-1 to TRBJ2-3, with no reliable assignment of the D segment. The sample comprised blood. The sequence derives from an older woman in good health. The nucleotides read TGTGCCAGCAGCCCCGTGGGCCTACGCGCAGATACGCAGTATTTT. This codes for CASSPVGLRADTQYF.